This TCR beta chain was recovered during a study of T-cell reconstitution after alpha-beta-depleted transplantation in children. The germline V gene has CDR1 KGHSH and CDR2 LQKENI. The trim removed 6 bases at V and 7 bases at J, leaving 13 bases unmatched. The CDR3 loop spans 15 amino acids. Researchers prepared the TCRbeta library using unique molecular identifiers, the study reports. In TCRdb, the PCR reads were re-called with MiXCR into one record per CDR3 protein. The repertoire has hundreds of thousands of distinct CDR3 sequences, under 15% of them found once; the top ten carry 2% to 2.5%. This clonotype was seen only a few times.

The chain joins TRBV18 to TRBJ2-7, with TRBD2 identical over 9 bases. Sample: PBMCs, mostly from graft donor cells, taken 360 days after TCRalphabeta/CD19-depleted stem cell transplant. The sequence was obtained from a male patient between 10 and 17 years old who had a stem cell transplant for acute myeloid leukemia, so the T cells may come from the graft donor. Here the CDR3 DNA reads TGTGCCAGCTCCCCAATAGCGGGAGTCGGACAAGAGCAGTACTTC. It encodes CASSPIAGVGQEQYF.